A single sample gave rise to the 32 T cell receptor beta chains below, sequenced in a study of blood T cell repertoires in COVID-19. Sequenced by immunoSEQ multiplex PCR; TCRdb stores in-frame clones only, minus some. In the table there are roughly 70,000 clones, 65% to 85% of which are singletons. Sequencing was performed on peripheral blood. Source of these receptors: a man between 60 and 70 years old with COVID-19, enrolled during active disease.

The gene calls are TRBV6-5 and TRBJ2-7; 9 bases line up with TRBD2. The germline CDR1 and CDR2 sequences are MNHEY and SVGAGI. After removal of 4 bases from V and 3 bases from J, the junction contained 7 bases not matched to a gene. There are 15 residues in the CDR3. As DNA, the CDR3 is TGTGCCAGCAGTTCCCCTACGCGGGGGGGCTACGAGCAGTACTTC. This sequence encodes CASSSPTRGGYEQYF.

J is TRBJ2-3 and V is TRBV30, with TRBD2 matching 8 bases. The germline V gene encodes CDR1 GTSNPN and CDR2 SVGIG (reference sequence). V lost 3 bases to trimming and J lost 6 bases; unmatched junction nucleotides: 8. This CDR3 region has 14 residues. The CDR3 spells CAWRPRGAQDTQYF. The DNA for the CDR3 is TGTGCCTGGAGACCGCGGGGGGCTCAGGATACGCAGTATTTT.

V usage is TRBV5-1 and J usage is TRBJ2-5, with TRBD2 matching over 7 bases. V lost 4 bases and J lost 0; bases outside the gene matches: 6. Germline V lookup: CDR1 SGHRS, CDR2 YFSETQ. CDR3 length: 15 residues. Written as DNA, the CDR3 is TGCGCCAGCAGCCGCGATAGCGGGCACCAAGAGACCCAGTACTTC. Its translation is CASSRDSGHQETQYF. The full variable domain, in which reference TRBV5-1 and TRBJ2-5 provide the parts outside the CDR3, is KAGVTQTPRYLIKTRGQQVTLSCSPISGHRSVSWYQQTPGQGLQFLFEYFSETQRNKGNFPGRFSGRQFSNSRSEMNVSTLELGDSALYLCASSRDSGHQETQYFGPGTRLLVL.

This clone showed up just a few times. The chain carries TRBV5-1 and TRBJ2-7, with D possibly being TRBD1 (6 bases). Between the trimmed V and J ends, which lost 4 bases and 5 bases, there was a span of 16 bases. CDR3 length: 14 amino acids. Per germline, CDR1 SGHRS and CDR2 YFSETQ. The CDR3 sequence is CASSRMGTGNEQYF. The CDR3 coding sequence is TGCGCCAGCAGCCGGATGGGAACAGGGAACGAGCAGTACTTC.

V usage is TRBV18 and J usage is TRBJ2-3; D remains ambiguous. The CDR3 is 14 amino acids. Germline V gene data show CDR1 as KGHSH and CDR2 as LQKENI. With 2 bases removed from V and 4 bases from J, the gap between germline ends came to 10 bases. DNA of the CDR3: TGTGCCAGCTCACCAGTGGCTTCCGCAGATACGCAGTATTTT. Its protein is CASSPVASADTQYF.

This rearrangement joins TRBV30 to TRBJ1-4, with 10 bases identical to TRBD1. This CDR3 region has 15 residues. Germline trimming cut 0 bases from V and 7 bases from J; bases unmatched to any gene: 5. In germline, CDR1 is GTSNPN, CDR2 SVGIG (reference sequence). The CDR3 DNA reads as TGTGCCTGGAGTGTACGGGGGACAGGGGTTGAAAAACTGTTTTTT. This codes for CAWSVRGTGVEKLFF.

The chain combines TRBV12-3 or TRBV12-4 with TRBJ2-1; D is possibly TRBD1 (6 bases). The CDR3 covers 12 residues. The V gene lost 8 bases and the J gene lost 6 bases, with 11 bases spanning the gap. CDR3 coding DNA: TGTGCCAGCGGGGGACAATCCAATGAGCAGTTCTTC. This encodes CASGGQSNEQFF.

The DNA of the CDR3 is TGTGCCAGCAGCCCGGGGACAGACATCAACTATGGCTACACCTTC. It specifies CASSPGTDINYGYTF. V is TRBV5-5 and J is TRBJ1-2, with TRBD1 matching 7 bases. The V segment lost 4 bases and the J segment 2 bases; nucleotides outside the gene matches: 8. Germline-derived CDR1 and CDR2 are SGHKS and YYEKEE (reference sequence). The CDR3 is 15 residues long.

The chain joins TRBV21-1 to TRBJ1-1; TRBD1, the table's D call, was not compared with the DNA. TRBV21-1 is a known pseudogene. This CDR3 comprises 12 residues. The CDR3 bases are TGTGCCAGCAGCGACCAGGGAACTGAAGCTTTCTTT. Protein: CASSDQGTEAFF.

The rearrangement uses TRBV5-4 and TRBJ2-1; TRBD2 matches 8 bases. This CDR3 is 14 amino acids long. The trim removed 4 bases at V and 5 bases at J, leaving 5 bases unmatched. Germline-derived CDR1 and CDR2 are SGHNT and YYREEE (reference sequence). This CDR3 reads CASSIGGGNNEQFF. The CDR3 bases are TGTGCCAGCAGCATCGGGGGGGGTAACAATGAGCAGTTCTTC.

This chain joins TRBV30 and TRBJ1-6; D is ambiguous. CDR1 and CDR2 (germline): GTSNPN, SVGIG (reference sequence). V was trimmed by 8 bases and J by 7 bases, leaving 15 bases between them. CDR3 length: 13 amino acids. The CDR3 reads CARSVRQNSPLHF. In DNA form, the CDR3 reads TGTGCCCGATCCGTCCGCCAGAATTCACCCCTCCACTTT.

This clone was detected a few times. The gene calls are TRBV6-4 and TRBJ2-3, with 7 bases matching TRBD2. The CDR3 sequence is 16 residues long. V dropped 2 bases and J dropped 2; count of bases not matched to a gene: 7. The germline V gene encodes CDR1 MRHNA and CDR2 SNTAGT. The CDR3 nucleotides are TGTGCCAGCAGTGACCTTACTAGCGCCTACACAGATACGCAGTATTTT. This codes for CASSDLTSAYTDTQYF.

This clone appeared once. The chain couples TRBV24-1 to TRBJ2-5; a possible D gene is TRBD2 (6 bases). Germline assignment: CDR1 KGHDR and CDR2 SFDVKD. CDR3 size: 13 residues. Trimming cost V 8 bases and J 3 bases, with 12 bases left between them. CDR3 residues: CATKGLFKETQYF. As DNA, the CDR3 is TGTGCCACCAAGGGACTTTTTAAAGAGACCCAGTACTTC.

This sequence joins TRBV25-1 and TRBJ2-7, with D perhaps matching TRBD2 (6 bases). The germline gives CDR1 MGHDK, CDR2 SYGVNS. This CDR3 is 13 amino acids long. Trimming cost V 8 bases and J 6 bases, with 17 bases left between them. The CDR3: CASQAGGYSEQYF. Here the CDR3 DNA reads TGTGCCAGCCAAGCCGGAGGGTATTCCGAGCAGTACTTC.

CDR3 residues: CASRIPGANVLTF. The CDR3 DNA is TGTGCCAGTAGAATCCCTGGGGCCAACGTCCTGACTTTC. The genes are TRBV11-2 and TRBJ2-6, with no clear D. The germline V gene has CDR1 SGHAT and CDR2 FQNNGV. V was pared by 9 bases and J by 2 bases, with 8 bases between. The CDR3 is made up of 13 amino acids.

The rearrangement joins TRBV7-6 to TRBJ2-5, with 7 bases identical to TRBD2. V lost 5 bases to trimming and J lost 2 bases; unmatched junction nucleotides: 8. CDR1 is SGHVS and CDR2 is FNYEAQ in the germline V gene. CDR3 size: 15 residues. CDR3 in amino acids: CASSQAWGGQETQYF. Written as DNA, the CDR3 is TGTGCCAGCAGCCAAGCGTGGGGAGGGCAAGAGACCCAGTACTTC.

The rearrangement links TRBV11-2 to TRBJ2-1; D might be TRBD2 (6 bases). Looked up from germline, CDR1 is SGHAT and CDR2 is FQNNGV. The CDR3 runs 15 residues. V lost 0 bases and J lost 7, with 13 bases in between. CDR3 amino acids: CASSLEGGAGNEQFF. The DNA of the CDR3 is TGTGCCAGCAGCTTAGAAGGAGGGGCGGGGAATGAGCAGTTCTTC.

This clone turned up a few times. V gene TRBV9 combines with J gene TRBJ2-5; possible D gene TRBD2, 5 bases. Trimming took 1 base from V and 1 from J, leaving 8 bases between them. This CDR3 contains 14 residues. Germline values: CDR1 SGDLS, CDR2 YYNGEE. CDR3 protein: CASSVSGSQETQYF. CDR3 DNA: TGTGCCAGCAGCGTATCGGGATCCCAAGAGACCCAGTACTTC.

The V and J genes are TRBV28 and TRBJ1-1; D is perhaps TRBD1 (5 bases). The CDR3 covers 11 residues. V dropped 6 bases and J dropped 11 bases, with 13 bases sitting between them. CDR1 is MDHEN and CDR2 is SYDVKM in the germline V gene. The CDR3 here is CASSRTIGAFF. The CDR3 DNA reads TGTGCCAGCAGCCGGACAATTGGCGCTTTCTTT.

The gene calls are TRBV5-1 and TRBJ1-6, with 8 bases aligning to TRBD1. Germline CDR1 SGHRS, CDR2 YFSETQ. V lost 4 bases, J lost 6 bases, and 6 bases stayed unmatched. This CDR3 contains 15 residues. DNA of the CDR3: TGCGCCAGCAGCCCGTTACAGGGGGGTAATTCACCCCTCCACTTT. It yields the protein CASSPLQGGNSPLHF.

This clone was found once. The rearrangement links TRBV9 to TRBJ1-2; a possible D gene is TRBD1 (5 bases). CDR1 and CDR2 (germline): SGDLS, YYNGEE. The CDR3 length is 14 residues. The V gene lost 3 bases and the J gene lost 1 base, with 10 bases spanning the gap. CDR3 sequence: CASSARQFNYGYTF. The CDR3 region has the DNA TGTGCCAGCAGCGCCCGACAGTTTAACTATGGCTACACCTTC.

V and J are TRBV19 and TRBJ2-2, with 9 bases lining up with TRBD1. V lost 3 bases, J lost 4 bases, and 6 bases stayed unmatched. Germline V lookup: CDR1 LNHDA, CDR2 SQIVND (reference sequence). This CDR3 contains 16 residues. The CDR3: CASSIRTGDPTGELFF. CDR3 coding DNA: TGTGCCAGTAGTATTAGGACAGGGGACCCCACCGGGGAGCTGTTTTTT.

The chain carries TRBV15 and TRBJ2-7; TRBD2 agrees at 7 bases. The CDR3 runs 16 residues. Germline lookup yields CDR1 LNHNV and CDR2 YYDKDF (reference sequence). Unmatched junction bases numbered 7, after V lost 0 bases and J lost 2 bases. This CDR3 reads CATSRDLASGTYEQYF. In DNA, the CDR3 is TGTGCCACCAGCAGAGATTTGGCTAGCGGAACCTACGAGCAGTACTTC. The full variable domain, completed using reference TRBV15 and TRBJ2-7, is DAMVIQNPRYQVTQFGKPVTLSCSQTLNHNVMYWYQQKSSQAPKLLFHYYDKDFNNEADTPDNFQSRRPNTSFCFLDIRSPGLGDTAMYLCATSRDLASGTYEQYFGPGTRLTVT.

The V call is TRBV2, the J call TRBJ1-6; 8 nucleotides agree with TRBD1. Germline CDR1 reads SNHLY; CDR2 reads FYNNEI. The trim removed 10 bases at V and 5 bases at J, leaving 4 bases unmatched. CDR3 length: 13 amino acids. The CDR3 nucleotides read TGTGCCACCAGACAGGGGCATAATTCACCCCTCCACTTT. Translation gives CATRQGHNSPLHF.

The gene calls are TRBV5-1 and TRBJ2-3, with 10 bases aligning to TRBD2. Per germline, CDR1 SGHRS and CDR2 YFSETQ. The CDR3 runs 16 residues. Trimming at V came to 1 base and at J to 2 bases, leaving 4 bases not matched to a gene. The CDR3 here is CASSLYGLADTDTQYF. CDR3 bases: TGCGCCAGCAGCTTGTACGGACTAGCGGACACAGATACGCAGTATTTT.

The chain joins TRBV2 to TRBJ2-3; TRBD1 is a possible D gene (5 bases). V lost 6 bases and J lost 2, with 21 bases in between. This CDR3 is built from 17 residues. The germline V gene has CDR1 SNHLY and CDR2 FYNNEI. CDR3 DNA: TGTGCCAGCAGCGACCAGGGCGCGTCGCTTGTCACAGATACGCAGTATTTT. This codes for CASSDQGASLVTDTQYF.

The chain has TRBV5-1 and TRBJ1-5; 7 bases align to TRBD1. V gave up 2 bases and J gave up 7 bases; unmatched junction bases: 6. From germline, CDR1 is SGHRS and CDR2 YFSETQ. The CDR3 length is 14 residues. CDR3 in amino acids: CASSFTGVGQPQHF. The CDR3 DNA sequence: TGCGCCAGCAGCTTTACAGGGGTGGGACAGCCCCAGCATTTT.

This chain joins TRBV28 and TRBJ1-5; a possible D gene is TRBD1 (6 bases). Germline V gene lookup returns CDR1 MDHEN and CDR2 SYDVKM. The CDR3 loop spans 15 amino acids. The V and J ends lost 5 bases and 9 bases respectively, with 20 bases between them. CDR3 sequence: CASSKGDRSRRPQHF. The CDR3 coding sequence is TGTGCCAGCAGTAAAGGTGACAGGTCTAGGCGGCCCCAGCATTTT.

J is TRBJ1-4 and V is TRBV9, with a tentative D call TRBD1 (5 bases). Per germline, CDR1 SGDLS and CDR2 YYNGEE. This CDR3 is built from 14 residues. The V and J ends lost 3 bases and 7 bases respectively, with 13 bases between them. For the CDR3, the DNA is TGTGCCAGCAGCGAGGACAACGGGAGTGAAAAACTGTTTTTT. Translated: CASSEDNGSEKLFF.

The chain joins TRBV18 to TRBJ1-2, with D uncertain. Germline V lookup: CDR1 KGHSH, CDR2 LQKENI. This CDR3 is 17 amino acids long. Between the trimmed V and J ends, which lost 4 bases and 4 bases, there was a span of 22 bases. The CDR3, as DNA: TGTGCCAGCTCACTAGCGGGCTTAGGCCAGAACCCCTATGGCTACACCTTC. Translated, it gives CASSLAGLGQNPYGYTF.

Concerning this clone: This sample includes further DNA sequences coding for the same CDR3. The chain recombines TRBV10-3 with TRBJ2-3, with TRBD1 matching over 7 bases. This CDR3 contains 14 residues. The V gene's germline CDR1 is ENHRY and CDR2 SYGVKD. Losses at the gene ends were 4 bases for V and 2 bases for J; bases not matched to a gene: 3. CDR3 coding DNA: TGTGCCATCAGTGGGACAGGAACCACAGATACGCAGTATTTT. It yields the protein CAISGTGTTDTQYF.

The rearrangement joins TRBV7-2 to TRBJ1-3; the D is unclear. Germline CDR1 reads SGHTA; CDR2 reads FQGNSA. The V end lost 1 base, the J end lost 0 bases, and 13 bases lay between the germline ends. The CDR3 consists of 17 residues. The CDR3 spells CASSLVSGIPSGNTIYF. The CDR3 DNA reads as TGTGCCAGCAGCTTAGTTTCGGGTATCCCCTCTGGAAACACCATATATTTT.